This TCR beta chain was documented in a study of technical replicates of blood from several donors. Sequencing was performed with immunoSEQ multiplex PCR; in TCRdb, only in-frame clones are kept and a portion is missing. The data contain about 74,000 clones, 85% to 95% of them seen just once; the ten biggest clones take up roughly 0.24%. V was pared by 4 bases and J by 8 bases, with 7 bases between. The germline gives CDR1 SGHRS, CDR2 YFSETQ. CDR3 size: 11 residues. Material for sequencing was T cells isolated from PBMCs. This chain links TRBV5-1 with TRBJ2-4; possible D gene TRBD2, 6 bases. The source of this sequence is a human donor in good health. CDR3 DNA sequence: TGCGCCAGCAGCGGAGGGGACATTCAGTACTTC. It codes for CASSGGDIQYF.